The 22 T cell receptor beta chains reported below all come from one sample, sequenced in a study of blood T cell repertoires in COVID-19. Clones were sequenced by immunoSEQ multiplex PCR, and TCRdb holds only the in-frame ones, with some missing. The sample has 90,000 to 120,000 clones, about nine tenths seen once. Input material: peripheral blood. Receptors originate from a human donor in a cohort sampled during active COVID-19.

As for this clone: Other DNA variants within this sample encode the same CDR3. This chain uses TRBV5-1 with TRBJ2-1; 7 bases agree with TRBD2. The CDR3 totals 19 residues. Germline trimming cut 0 bases from V and 0 bases from J; bases unmatched to any gene: 12. Germline-derived CDR1 and CDR2 are SGHRS and YFSETQ. CDR3 in DNA: TGCGCCAGCAGCTTGGCCGGGGGTCGGGGGGAAGGCTCCTACAATGAGCAGTTCTTC. Amino acids: CASSLAGGRGEGSYNEQFF.

This clone was recorded only once. The chain combines TRBV7-3 with TRBJ2-6; 10 bases map to TRBD1. The CDR3 has 17 residues. Germline values: CDR1 SGHTA, CDR2 FQGTGA. Losses at the gene ends were 4 bases for V and 2 bases for J; bases not matched to a gene: 5. The CDR3 loop is CASSSRGQGTGANVLTF. As DNA, the CDR3 is TGTGCCAGCAGCTCACGGGGACAGGGGACTGGGGCCAACGTCCTGACTTTC.

J is TRBJ2-5 and V is TRBV27; 7 bases fit TRBD2. Germline CDR1 MNHEY, CDR2 SMNVEV (reference sequence). This CDR3 region has 15 residues. V gave up 6 bases and J gave up 5 bases; unmatched junction bases: 12. The chain's CDR3 is CASRREGRGEETQYF. The CDR3 coding sequence is TGTGCCAGCAGAAGGGAGGGCCGAGGGGAGGAGACCCAGTACTTC.

The rearrangement joins TRBV7-3 to TRBJ1-6, with TRBD1 identical over 8 bases. V lost 5 bases to trimming and J lost 7 bases; unmatched junction nucleotides: 4. Germline CDR1 reads SGHTA; CDR2 reads FQGTGA. The length of the CDR3 is 14 residues. The CDR3 bases are TGTGCCAGCAGCCACCGGGACAGGAATTCACCCCTCCACTTT. The encoded protein is CASSHRDRNSPLHF.

This clone was picked up a small number of times. The V gene is TRBV18, the J gene TRBJ2-7; the match to TRBD1 covers 7 bases. CDR3 length: 14 amino acids. The germline V gene encodes CDR1 KGHSH and CDR2 LQKENI. V lost 3 bases to trimming and J lost 3 bases; unmatched junction nucleotides: 5. CDR3 loop: CASSPGQSDYEQYF. As DNA, the CDR3 is TGTGCCAGCTCACCGGGACAGTCAGACTACGAGCAGTACTTC.

The CDR3 DNA sequence: TGTGCCAGCAGTTCAAGGACAGGGGGCCTCCCCTACGAGCAGTACTTC. This translates into CASSSRTGGLPYEQYF. The chain carries TRBV28 and TRBJ2-7; 11 nucleotides agree with TRBD1. Germline CDR1 MDHEN, CDR2 SYDVKM. Germline trimming cut 4 bases from V and 2 bases from J; bases unmatched to any gene: 7. This CDR3 contains 16 residues.

This sequence joins TRBV19 and TRBJ2-3; 14 positions agree with TRBD2. V gave up 8 bases and J gave up 6 bases; unmatched junction bases: 7. CDR1 is LNHDA, CDR2 SQIVND, per germline (reference sequence). CDR3 length: 15 amino acids. CDR3 bases: TGTGCCAGTGCGGGACTAGCGGGAGAGGCCGATACGCAGTATTTT. This translates into CASAGLAGEADTQYF.

The chain joins TRBV9 to TRBJ1-3; tentatively, D is TRBD1 (5 bases). Trimming removed 2 bases at V and 0 bases at J, with 9 bases between. Germline assignment: CDR1 SGDLS and CDR2 YYNGEE. The CDR3 is 15 amino acids. The CDR3: CASSVTGGSGNTIYF. The CDR3, as DNA: TGTGCCAGCAGCGTTACGGGGGGCTCTGGAAACACCATATATTTT. Based on the CDR3 plus reference TRBV9 and TRBJ1-3, the full variable domain is DSGVTQTPKHLITATGQRVTLRCSPRSGDLSVYWYQQSLDQGLQFLIQYYNGEERAKGNILERFSAQQFPDLHSELNLSSLELGDSALYFCASSVTGGSGNTIYFGEGSWLTVV.

The rearrangement uses TRBV19 and TRBJ2-7, with 8 bases aligning to TRBD2. V shed 1 base, J shed 3 bases, and the junction held 5 bases outside the gene matches. CDR3 length equals 15 residues. Germline loops: CDR1 LNHDA, CDR2 SQIVND (reference sequence). CDR3 loop: CASSIVGGGSYEQYF. The CDR3 bases are TGTGCCAGTAGTATAGTGGGCGGGGGGAGCTACGAGCAGTACTTC.

J is TRBJ2-3 and V is TRBV5-1, with TRBD2 matching 9 bases. Germline V gene lookup returns CDR1 SGHRS and CDR2 YFSETQ. The CDR3 extends over 16 amino acids. The V segment lost 4 bases and the J segment 2 bases; nucleotides outside the gene matches: 8. In DNA form, the CDR3 reads TGCGCCAGCAGCCCTGAGAGCGGGGGGTCCACAGATACGCAGTATTTT. It is translated as CASSPESGGSTDTQYF.

The chain's CDR3 is CAIQGAWVYGYTF. Here the CDR3 DNA reads TGTGCCATACAGGGGGCCTGGGTCTATGGCTACACCTTC. The chain combines TRBV28 with TRBJ1-2, with TRBD1 matching 9 bases. The CDR3 length is 13 residues. Germline V CDR1 and CDR2: MDHEN, SYDVKM. V was pared by 10 bases and J by 4 bases, with 7 bases of the junction left unmatched.

V is TRBV7-2 and J is TRBJ1-1; D remains unclear. The CDR3 runs 14 residues. CDR1 and CDR2 from the germline V gene are SGHTA and FQGNSA. Trimming left V 2 bases short and J 6 bases short, with 13 bases between. CDR3 amino acids: CASSLYLAGPEAFF. CDR3 nucleotide sequence: TGTGCCAGCAGCTTATACCTGGCAGGTCCTGAAGCTTTCTTT. Using reference TRBV7-2 and TRBJ1-1 for the parts outside the CDR3, the full variable domain is GAGVSQSPSNKVTEKGKDVELRCDPISGHTALYWYRQSLGQGLEFLIYFQGNSAPDKSGLPSDRFSAERTGGSVSTLTIQRTQQEDSAVYLCASSLYLAGPEAFFGQGTRLTVV.

V and J are TRBV5-4 and TRBJ2-1; perhaps TRBD2 as D (6 bases). The germline gives CDR1 SGHNT, CDR2 YYREEE (reference sequence). Trimming pared 0 bases from V and 10 bases from J, leaving 17 bases between. The CDR3 consists of 15 residues. CDR3: CASSLVGLGGEEQFF. CDR3 coding DNA: TGTGCCAGCAGCTTGGTAGGTCTTGGCGGGGAAGAGCAGTTCTTC.

Comments on this clone: At one end the junction does not follow the germline gene, possibly because of a read error. The V gene is TRBV2, the J gene TRBJ2-7; TRBD2 matches 11 bases. This CDR3 has 13 amino acids. Per germline, CDR1 SNHLY and CDR2 FYNNEI. The CDR3 DNA reads as TGTGCCAGCAGTGCTTCTTCTAGCGGGGGGCTTAGCTTC. Protein product: CASSASSSGGLSF.

This clone has a handful of counts. The chain has TRBV4-1 and TRBJ2-3; D is possibly TRBD2 (7 bases). The CDR3 sequence is 15 residues long. The V gene's germline CDR1 is MGHRA and CDR2 YSYEKL. V lost 5 bases, J lost 0 bases, and 12 bases lay in between. CDR3: CASSSKGGSTDTQYF. The DNA of the CDR3 is TGCGCCAGCAGCTCAAAGGGGGGGAGCACAGATACGCAGTATTTT.

This CDR3 is CASSDAVAGGYEQYF. CDR3 in DNA: TGTGCCAGCAGTGACGCGGTAGCGGGGGGCTACGAGCAGTACTTC. The chain has TRBV2 and TRBJ2-7; TRBD2 matches 10 bases. Losses at the gene ends were 3 bases for V and 3 bases for J; bases not matched to a gene: 5. Germline loops: CDR1 SNHLY, CDR2 FYNNEI. The CDR3 runs 15 residues.

The gene calls are TRBV12-3 or TRBV12-4 and TRBJ1-2; tentatively, D is TRBD1 (5 bases). This CDR3 is built from 13 residues. V was trimmed by 2 bases and J by 4 bases, leaving 8 bases between them. The CDR3 DNA sequence: TGTGCCAGCAGTTTACAGGGTGTCTATGGCTACACCTTC. This codes for CASSLQGVYGYTF.

V usage is TRBV9 and J usage is TRBJ2-7; TRBD1 aligns across 9 bases. Germline lookup yields CDR1 SGDLS and CDR2 YYNGEE. V was clipped by 3 bases and J by 7 bases; unmatched bases: 11. The CDR3 is 15 residues long. In DNA form, the CDR3 reads TGTGCCAGCAGCGCCCCGGGACAGGGAGTGGAAGAGCAGTACTTC. Encoded protein: CASSAPGQGVEEQYF.

The table lists this clone with a few counts. The chain has TRBV5-1 and TRBJ1-3, with D unresolved. V shed 4 bases and J shed 2 bases, with 10 bases lying between them. The germline V gene encodes CDR1 SGHRS and CDR2 YFSETQ. The CDR3 is 14 amino acids. The chain's CDR3 is CASSPGSPGNTIYF. The CDR3 region has the DNA TGCGCCAGCAGCCCGGGGTCCCCTGGAAACACCATATATTTT. The complete variable domain, with remaining parts taken from reference TRBV5-1 and TRBJ1-3, reads KAGVTQTPRYLIKTRGQQVTLSCSPISGHRSVSWYQQTPGQGLQFLFEYFSETQRNKGNFPGRFSGRQFSNSRSEMNVSTLELGDSALYLCASSPGSPGNTIYFGEGSWLTVV.

The V call is TRBV5-1, the J call TRBJ2-1; tentatively, D is TRBD2 (5 bases). CDR1 is SGHRS, CDR2 YFSETQ, per germline. Trimming left V 4 bases short and J 9 bases short, with 11 bases between. The CDR3 has 12 residues. The CDR3 region is CASSGETLEQFF. CDR3 nucleotides: TGCGCCAGCAGCGGGGAGACCCTTGAGCAGTTCTTC.

The V gene is TRBV11-2, the J gene TRBJ1-2; D possibly corresponds to TRBD1 (5 bases). Germline CDR1 SGHAT, CDR2 FQNNGV. The V gene lost 3 bases and the J gene lost 6 bases, with 8 bases spanning the gap. The CDR3 runs to 12 residues. CDR3 coding DNA: TGTGCCAGCAGCTTCGGCAGGGATGGCTACACCTTC. Its protein product is CASSFGRDGYTF.

CDR3 coding DNA: TGTGCCAGTAGTTTCGCGGGCCATTCCTACAATGAGCAGTTCTTC. This translates into CASSFAGHSYNEQFF. V usage is TRBV19 and J usage is TRBJ2-1, with a possible D match to TRBD2 (5 bases). Germline CDR1 and CDR2: LNHDA and SQIVND (reference sequence). Trimming pared 5 bases from V and 1 base from J, leaving 12 bases between. The CDR3 spans 15 residues.